A single T cell receptor beta chain is shown here with its context. Germline CDR1 and CDR2: GTSNPN and SVGIG (reference sequence). There are 12 residues in the CDR3. The V gene lost 0 bases and the J gene lost 9 bases, with 11 bases spanning the gap. This entry comes from a study of blood T cell repertoires in COVID-19. Across the study: The analysed material was cDNA or gDNA that came from T cells, B-cell-depleted T cells, or PBMCs.

Original analysis: Estimates of nucleated cell counts were drawn from the amplification of reference gene primers. Some clones are missing from TCRdb's copy, which holds only in-frame ones; the method was immunoSEQ multiplex PCR. For V, J and clone size, that table is used; D and trimming come from the DNA. The sample has 450,000 to 500,000 clones, 70% to 90% seen once; the top ten hold 3% to 3.5%. This rearrangement joins TRBV30 to TRBJ1-2; D call uncertain. The clonotype originates from a human donor in a cohort sampled during active COVID-19. Input material: peripheral blood. CDR3 sequence (DNA): TGTGCCTGGAGTGTGGCGGGTGGTCGCTACACCTTC. Its protein product is CAWSVAGGRYTF.